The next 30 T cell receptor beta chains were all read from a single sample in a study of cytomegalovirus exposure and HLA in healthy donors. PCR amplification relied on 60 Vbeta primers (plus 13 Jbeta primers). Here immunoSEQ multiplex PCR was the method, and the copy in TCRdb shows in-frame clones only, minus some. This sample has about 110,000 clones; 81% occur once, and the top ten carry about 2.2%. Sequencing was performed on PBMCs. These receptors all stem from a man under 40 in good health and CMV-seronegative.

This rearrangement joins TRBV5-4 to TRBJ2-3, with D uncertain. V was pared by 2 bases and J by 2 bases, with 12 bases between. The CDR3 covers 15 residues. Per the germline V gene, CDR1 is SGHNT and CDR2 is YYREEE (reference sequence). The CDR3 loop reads CASSFGGSSTDTQYF. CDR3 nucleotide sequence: TGTGCCAGCAGCTTTGGCGGCTCGTCCACAGATACGCAGTATTTT.

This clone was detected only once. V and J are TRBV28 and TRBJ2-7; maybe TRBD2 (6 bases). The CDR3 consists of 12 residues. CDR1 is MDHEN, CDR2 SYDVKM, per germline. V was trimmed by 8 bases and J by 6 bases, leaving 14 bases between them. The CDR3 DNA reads TGTGCCAGCCGAAGAACCGGGGGCGAGCAGTACTTC. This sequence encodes CASRRTGGEQYF.

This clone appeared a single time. The CDR3 DNA is TGCGCCAGCAGTGAGTCTGCCCCCGGGGGGGGTGACTACGAGCAGTACTTC. Translation: CASSESAPGGGDYEQYF. V usage is TRBV10-2 and J usage is TRBJ2-7; 8 nucleotides match TRBD2. The length of the CDR3 is 17 residues. Per germline, CDR1 WSHSY and CDR2 SAAADI. The trim removed 0 bases at V and 3 bases at J, leaving 10 bases unmatched.

The CDR3 sequence is CASSQDRGQGQPQHF. CDR3 sequence (DNA): TGCGCCAGCAGCCAAGATAGGGGACAGGGACAGCCCCAGCATTTT. This chain joins TRBV4-1 and TRBJ1-5; 9 nucleotides agree with TRBD1. The CDR3 extends over 15 amino acids. Germline V lookup: CDR1 MGHRA, CDR2 YSYEKL. V shed 0 bases and J 7 bases; nucleotides not matched to a gene: 4.

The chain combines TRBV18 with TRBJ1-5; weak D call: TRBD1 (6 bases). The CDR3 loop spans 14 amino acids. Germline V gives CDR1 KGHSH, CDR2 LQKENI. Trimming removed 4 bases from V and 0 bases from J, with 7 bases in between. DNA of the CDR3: TGTGCCAGCTCACAGGGGGATAGCAATCAGCCCCAGCATTTT. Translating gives CASSQGDSNQPQHF.

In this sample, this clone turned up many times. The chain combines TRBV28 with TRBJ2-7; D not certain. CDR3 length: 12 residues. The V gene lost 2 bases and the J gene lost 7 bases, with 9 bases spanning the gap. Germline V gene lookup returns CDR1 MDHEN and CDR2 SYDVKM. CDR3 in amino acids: CASSLDSIEQYF. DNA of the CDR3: TGTGCCAGCAGTTTAGACTCTATAGAGCAGTACTTC.

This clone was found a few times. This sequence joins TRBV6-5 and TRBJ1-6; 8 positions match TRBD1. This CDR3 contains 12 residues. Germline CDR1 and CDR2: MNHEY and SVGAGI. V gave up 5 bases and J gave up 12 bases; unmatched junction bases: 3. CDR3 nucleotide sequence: TGTGCCAGCAGTGCACAGGGGGTACCCCTCCACTTT. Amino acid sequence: CASSAQGVPLHF.

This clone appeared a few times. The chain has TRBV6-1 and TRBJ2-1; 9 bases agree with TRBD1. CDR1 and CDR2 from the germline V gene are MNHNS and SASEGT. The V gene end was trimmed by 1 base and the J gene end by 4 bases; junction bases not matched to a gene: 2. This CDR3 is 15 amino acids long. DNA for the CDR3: TGTGCCAGCAGTGAAGAACAGGGGGCTTACAATGAGCAGTTCTTC. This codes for CASSEEQGAYNEQFF.

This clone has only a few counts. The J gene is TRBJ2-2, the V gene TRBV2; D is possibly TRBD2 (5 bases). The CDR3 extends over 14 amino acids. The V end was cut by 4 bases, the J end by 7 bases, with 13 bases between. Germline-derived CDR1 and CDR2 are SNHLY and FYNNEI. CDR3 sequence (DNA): TGTGCCAGCAGTGTCGAGGGCTCGGGCGGGGAGCTGTTTTTT. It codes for CASSVEGSGGELFF.

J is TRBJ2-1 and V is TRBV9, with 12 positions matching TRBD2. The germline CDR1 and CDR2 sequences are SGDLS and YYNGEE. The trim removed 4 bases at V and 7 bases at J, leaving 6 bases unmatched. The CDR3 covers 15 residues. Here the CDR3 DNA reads TGTGCCAGCAGCACCCGGACTAGCGGGAATAATGAGCAGTTCTTC. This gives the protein CASSTRTSGNNEQFF.

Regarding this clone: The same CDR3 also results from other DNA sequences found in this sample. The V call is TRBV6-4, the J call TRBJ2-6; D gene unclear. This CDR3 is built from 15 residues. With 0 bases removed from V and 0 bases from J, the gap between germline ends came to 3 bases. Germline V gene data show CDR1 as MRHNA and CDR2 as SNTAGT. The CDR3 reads CASSDSSSGANVLTF. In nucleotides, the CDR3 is TGTGCCAGCAGTGACTCTAGCTCTGGGGCCAACGTCCTGACTTTC.

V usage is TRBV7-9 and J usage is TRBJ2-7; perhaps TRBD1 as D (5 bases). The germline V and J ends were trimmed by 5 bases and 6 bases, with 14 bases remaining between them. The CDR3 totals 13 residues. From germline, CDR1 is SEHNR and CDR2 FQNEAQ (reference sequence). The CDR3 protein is CASSLPSGFEQYF. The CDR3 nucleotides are TGTGCCAGCAGCCTTCCATCAGGGTTCGAGCAGTACTTC.

CDR3 nucleotides: TGTGCCAGCAGTCCGGGGACAGGGGGACGGGAAAAACTGTTTTTT. It specifies CASSPGTGGREKLFF. This sequence joins TRBV28 and TRBJ1-4; 11 bases agree with TRBD1. This CDR3 contains 15 residues. V lost 5 bases to trimming and J lost 8 bases; unmatched junction nucleotides: 7. The germline V gene encodes CDR1 MDHEN and CDR2 SYDVKM.

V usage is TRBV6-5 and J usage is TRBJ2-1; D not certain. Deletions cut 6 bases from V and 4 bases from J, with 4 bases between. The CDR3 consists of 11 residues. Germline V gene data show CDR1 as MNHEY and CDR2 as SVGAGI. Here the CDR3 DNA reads TGTGCCAGCAGGGAGTACAATGAGCAGTTCTTC. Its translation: CASREYNEQFF.

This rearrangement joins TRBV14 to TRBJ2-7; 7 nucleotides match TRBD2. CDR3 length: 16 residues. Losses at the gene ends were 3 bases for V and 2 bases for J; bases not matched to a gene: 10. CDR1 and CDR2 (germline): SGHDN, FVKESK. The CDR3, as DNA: TGTGCCAGCAGCCACTCGACGAAGCGGGGCCCCTACGAGCAGTACTTC. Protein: CASSHSTKRGPYEQYF.

The CDR3 coding sequence is TGTGCCAGCTCACCACAGCGGGTGAACACTGAAGCTTTCTTT. Protein: CASSPQRVNTEAFF. The chain combines TRBV18 with TRBJ1-1; D is uncertain. Trimming took 1 base from V and 0 from J, leaving 6 bases between them. The germline V gene encodes CDR1 KGHSH and CDR2 LQKENI. The CDR3 runs 14 residues.

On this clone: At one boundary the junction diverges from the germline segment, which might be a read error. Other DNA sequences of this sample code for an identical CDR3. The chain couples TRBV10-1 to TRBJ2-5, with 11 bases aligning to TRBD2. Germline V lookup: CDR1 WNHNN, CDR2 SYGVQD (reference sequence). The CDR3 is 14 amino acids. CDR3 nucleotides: TGTGCCAGCAGTGCTAGCGGGAGGCGCGAGACCCAGTACTTC. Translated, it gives CASSASGRRETQYF.

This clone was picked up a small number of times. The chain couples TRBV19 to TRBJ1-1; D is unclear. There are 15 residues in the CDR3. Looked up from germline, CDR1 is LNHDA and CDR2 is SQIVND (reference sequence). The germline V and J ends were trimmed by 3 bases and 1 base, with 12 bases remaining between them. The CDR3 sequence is CASSMTPIGNTEAFF. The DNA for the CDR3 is TGTGCCAGTAGTATGACACCAATTGGGAACACTGAAGCTTTCTTT.

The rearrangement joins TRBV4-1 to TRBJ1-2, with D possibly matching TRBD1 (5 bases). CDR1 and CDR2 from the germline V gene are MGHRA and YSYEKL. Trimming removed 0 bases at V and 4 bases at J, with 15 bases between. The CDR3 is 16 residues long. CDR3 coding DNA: TGCGCCAGCAGCCAAGATCAGGCCCAGGGATTCTATGGCTACACCTTC. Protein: CASSQDQAQGFYGYTF.

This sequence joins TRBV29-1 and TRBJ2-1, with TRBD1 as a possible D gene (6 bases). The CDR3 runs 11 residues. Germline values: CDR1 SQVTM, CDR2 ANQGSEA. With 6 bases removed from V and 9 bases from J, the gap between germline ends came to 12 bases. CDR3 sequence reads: CSVRQAVEQFF. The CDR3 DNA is TGCAGCGTACGACAGGCGGTTGAGCAGTTCTTC.

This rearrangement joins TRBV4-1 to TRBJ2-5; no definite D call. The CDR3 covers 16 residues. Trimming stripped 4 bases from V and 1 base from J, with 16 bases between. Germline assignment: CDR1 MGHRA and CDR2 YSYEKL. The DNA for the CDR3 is TGCGCCAGCAGCCTTTCAATGTTTTCGGGCCAAGAGACCCAGTACTTC. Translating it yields CASSLSMFSGQETQYF.

CDR3 in amino acids: CSVESSEGGGETQYF. CDR3 nucleotides: TGCAGCGTTGAGTCGAGTGAAGGGGGCGGGGAGACCCAGTACTTC. The gene calls are TRBV29-1 and TRBJ2-5, with TRBD1 matching over 7 bases. The CDR3 is 15 residues long. Germline V gene lookup returns CDR1 SQVTM and CDR2 ANQGSEA. The J segment lost 5 bases and the V segment lost 3 bases, leaving 12 bases of the junction unmatched.

The CDR3 DNA reads as TGCGCCAGCAGCCAGACTAGTACCGGATACGAGCAGTACTTC. It specifies CASSQTSTGYEQYF. This chain links TRBV4-1 with TRBJ2-7; D might be TRBD2 (6 bases). The length of the CDR3 is 14 residues. Germline V gene sequence: CDR1 MGHRA, CDR2 YSYEKL. Trimming removed 3 bases from V and 4 bases from J, with 13 bases in between.

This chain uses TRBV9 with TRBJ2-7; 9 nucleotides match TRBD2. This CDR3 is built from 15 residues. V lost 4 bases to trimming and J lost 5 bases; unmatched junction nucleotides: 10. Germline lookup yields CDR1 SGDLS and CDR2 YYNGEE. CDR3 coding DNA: TGTGCCAGCAGCTTAAGTAGCGGGAGTGTGGACGAGCAGTACTTC. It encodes CASSLSSGSVDEQYF.

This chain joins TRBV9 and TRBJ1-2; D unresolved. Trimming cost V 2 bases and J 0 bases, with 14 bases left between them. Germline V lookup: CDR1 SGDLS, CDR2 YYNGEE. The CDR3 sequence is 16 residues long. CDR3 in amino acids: CASSVRAGVANYGYTF. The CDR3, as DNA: TGTGCCAGCAGCGTTCGCGCCGGGGTAGCTAACTATGGCTACACCTTC.

The CDR3 region has the DNA TGTGCCAGTAGTATCTGGAGTCAAGAGACCCAGTACTTC. It yields the protein CASSIWSQETQYF. V is TRBV19 and J is TRBJ2-5; D is unclear. This CDR3 has 13 amino acids. Trimming left V 3 bases short and J 2 bases short, with 7 bases between. Germline CDR1 LNHDA, CDR2 SQIVND (reference sequence).

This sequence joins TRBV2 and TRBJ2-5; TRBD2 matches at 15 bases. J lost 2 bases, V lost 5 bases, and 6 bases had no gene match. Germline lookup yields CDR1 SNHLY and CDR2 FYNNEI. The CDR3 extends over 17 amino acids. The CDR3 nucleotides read TGTGCCAGCAGTCGGTGGGGACTAGCGGGGGGACAAGAGACCCAGTACTTC. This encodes CASSRWGLAGGQETQYF.

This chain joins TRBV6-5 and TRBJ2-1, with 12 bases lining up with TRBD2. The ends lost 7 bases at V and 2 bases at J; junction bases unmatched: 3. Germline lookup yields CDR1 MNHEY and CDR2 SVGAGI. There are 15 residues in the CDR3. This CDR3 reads CASTSSGRAYNEQFF. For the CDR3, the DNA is TGTGCCAGCACCTCTAGCGGGAGGGCCTACAATGAGCAGTTCTTC.

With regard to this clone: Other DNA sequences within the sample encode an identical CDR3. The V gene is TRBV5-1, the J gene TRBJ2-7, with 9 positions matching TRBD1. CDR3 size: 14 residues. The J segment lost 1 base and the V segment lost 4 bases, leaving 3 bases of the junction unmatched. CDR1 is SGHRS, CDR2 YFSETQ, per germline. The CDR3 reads CASSPGTGSYEQYF. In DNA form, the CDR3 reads TGCGCCAGCAGCCCCGGGACAGGGTCCTACGAGCAGTACTTC. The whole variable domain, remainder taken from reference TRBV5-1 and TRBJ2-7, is KAGVTQTPRYLIKTRGQQVTLSCSPISGHRSVSWYQQTPGQGLQFLFEYFSETQRNKGNFPGRFSGRQFSNSRSEMNVSTLELGDSALYLCASSPGTGSYEQYFGPGTRLTVT.

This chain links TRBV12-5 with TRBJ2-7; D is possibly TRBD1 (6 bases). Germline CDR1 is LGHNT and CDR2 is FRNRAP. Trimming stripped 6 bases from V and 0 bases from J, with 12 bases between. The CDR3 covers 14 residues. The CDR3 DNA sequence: TGTGCTAGTGGAACCGGGACAATCTCCTACGAGCAGTACTTC. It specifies CASGTGTISYEQYF.